This T cell receptor beta chain was profiled in a study of blood T cell repertoires in COVID-19. Study-wide background: Whether acute or convalescent, the COVID-19 samples came from the United States, Italy and Spain.

The table came from immunoSEQ multiplex PCR; TCRdb's copy has only in-frame clones and leaves some out. The table has roughly 200,000 clones, around 88% seen once; the top ten hold 5% to 7%. CDR1 and CDR2 (germline): SGHAT, FQNNGV. The junction had 7 bases not matched to a gene; V was cut back by 5 bases and J by 8 bases. There are 15 residues in the CDR3. This clonotype originated in a man aged 35 to 55 with acute COVID-19. The sequencing input was PBMCs or T cells enriched from blood (not recorded which). The rearrangement uses TRBV11-2 and TRBJ2-1; 12 bases agree with TRBD2. DNA for the CDR3: TGTGCCAGCAGCCTGACTAGCGGGAGTCTGGATGAGCAGTTCTTC. Translation gives CASSLTSGSLDEQFF.